The entry below describes one T cell receptor beta chain. The data were obtained in a study of T cell responses to AZD1222 COVID-19 vaccine. The method was immunoSEQ multiplex PCR; TCRdb's version includes in-frame clones alone and lacks a portion of them. The table lists more than 110,000 clones, nearly 95% of them singletons. Sequencing was performed on peripheral blood, taken 28 days after the second AZD1222 dose. The TCR was taken from an adult who received the AZD1222 COVID-19 vaccine.

The CDR3 DNA follows: TGTGCCAGCAGTGAGGTCCGGGGCACCGGGGAGCTGTTTTTT. Amino acid sequence: CASSEVRGTGELFF. This chain joins TRBV6-1 and TRBJ2-2; a weak D match, TRBD2 (5 bases). Germline assignment: CDR1 MNHNS and CDR2 SASEGT. With 3 bases removed from V and 4 bases from J, the gap between germline ends came to 9 bases. There are 14 residues in the CDR3.